This entry lists 8 T cell receptor beta chains sequenced from one sample in a study of shared clonotypes between healthy human individuals. The protocol was immunoSEQ multiplex PCR, while the TCRdb copy is restricted to in-frame clones and leaves out a portion. The sample carries about 2.2 million clones, about 94% recorded once. It was CD45RO-negative cells, positively selected for CCR7, that made up naive CD8 cells, with terminally differentiated effector memory CD45RA+ cells excluded. Sample: naive CD8+ T cells from PBMCs. These TCRs come from a man in his late teens or twenties in good health. Some clones in this sample may be carry-over from other donors' samples.

This rearrangement joins TRBV6-1 to TRBJ2-7; 7 nucleotides line up with TRBD1. Germline assignment: CDR1 MNHNS and CDR2 SASEGT. The CDR3 contains 15 residues. V dropped 6 bases and J dropped 2; count of bases not matched to a gene: 10. As DNA, the CDR3 is TGTGCCAGCAGAGAGGACAGGACGAACCCCTACGAGCAGTACTTC. Translation gives CASREDRTNPYEQYF.

This chain connects TRBV28 to TRBJ2-1; the D gene is possibly TRBD1 (6 bases). The CDR3 sequence is 16 residues long. The V gene's germline CDR1 is MDHEN and CDR2 SYDVKM. V was clipped by 4 bases and J by 3 bases, with 16 bases between them. DNA for the CDR3: TGTGCCAGCAGTTCCCCACAGGGATCTAGCTACAATGAGCAGTTCTTC. Translated, it gives CASSSPQGSSYNEQFF.

J is TRBJ2-7 and V is TRBV10-3, with D possibly TRBD2 on 5 matching bases. Germline values: CDR1 ENHRY, CDR2 SYGVKD. Trimming pared 3 bases from V and 5 bases from J, leaving 11 bases between. This CDR3 spans 13 amino acids. The CDR3 region has the DNA TGTGCCATCAGTGATGCGGGTGGCCACGAGCAGTACTTC. Protein sequence: CAISDAGGHEQYF.

The chain uses TRBV27 and TRBJ1-1, with D unclear. CDR1 is MNHEY, CDR2 SMNVEV, per germline (reference sequence). The CDR3 is 13 residues long. Trimming removed 4 bases from V and 8 bases from J, with 14 bases in between. This CDR3 is CASSSTGWAEAFF. The CDR3 nucleotides are TGTGCCAGCAGTTCTACCGGTTGGGCCGAAGCTTTCTTT.

This chain connects TRBV4-1 to TRBJ1-2; possible D gene TRBD1, 6 bases. Per germline, CDR1 MGHRA and CDR2 YSYEKL. Trimming left V 3 bases short and J 2 bases short, with 7 bases between. This CDR3 has 13 residues. The CDR3 here is CASSHGQNYGYTF. The CDR3 DNA is TGCGCCAGCAGCCACGGACAGAACTATGGCTACACCTTC.

CDR3 DNA sequence: TGTGCCAGCAGCTTGGGTCAGTTCTCCTACAATGAGCAGTTCTTC. This gives the protein CASSLGQFSYNEQFF. This sequence joins TRBV5-8 and TRBJ2-1, with D unclear. V shed 0 bases and J shed 0 bases, with 7 bases lying between them. The CDR3 spans 15 residues. Germline loops: CDR1 SGHTS, CDR2 YDEGEE.

On this clone itself: The same CDR3 arises from other DNA sequences in this sample as well. The chain is built from TRBV7-3 and TRBJ2-1; 8 bases line up with TRBD2. Trimming removed 3 bases from V and 4 bases from J; junction bases left unmatched: 5. Germline V CDR1 and CDR2: SGHTA, FQGTGA. CDR3 size: 15 residues. The CDR3 DNA sequence: TGTGCCAGCAGCTTGGAAGCGGGGGCGTACAATGAGCAGTTCTTC. It codes for CASSLEAGAYNEQFF. Full variable domain (outside the CDR3, taken from reference TRBV7-3 and TRBJ2-1): GAGVSQTPSNKVTEKGKYVELRCDPISGHTALYWYRQSLGQGPEFLIYFQGTGAADDSGLPNDRFFAVRPEGSVSTLKIQRTERGDSAVYLCASSLEAGAYNEQFFGPGTRLTVL.

This clone has only one observation. The chain carries TRBV7-9 and TRBJ1-1, with D unclear. CDR1 is SEHNR and CDR2 is FQNEAQ in the germline V gene (reference sequence). This CDR3 is built from 15 residues. The V and J ends lost 5 bases and 5 bases respectively, with 18 bases between them. The CDR3 nucleotides read TGTGCCAGCAGCCCCCCCTCGATGATTAGGACTGAAGCTTTCTTT. Translation gives CASSPPSMIRTEAFF.